The 10 T cell receptor beta chains listed next were all sequenced from one sample in a study of early T cells in non-severe SARS-CoV-2 infection. A single record per CDR3 protein comes from TCRdb applying MiXCR to the 5' RACE reads. Of about 62,000 distinct CDR3 sequences listed, around 9.9% are singletons. Sequencing input: whole blood. All receptors derive from an adult who was a healthcare worker with PCR-confirmed SARS-CoV-2 infection or an uninfected control (not recorded which).

In this sample, this clonotype turned up many times. V gene TRBV7-2 combines with J gene TRBJ2-3; D is unresolved. V shed 10 bases and J shed 0 bases, with 20 bases lying between them. The CDR3 extends over 16 amino acids. CDR1 is SGHTA and CDR2 is FQGNSA in the germline V gene. CDR3 in DNA: TGTGCCACTCAGGTGGGCCGTCTCGGTAGCACAGATACGCAGTATTTT. Protein product: CATQVGRLGSTDTQYF.

This sequence joins TRBV6-5 and TRBJ2-2; no definite D call. CDR1 is MNHEY, CDR2 SVGAGI, per germline. The CDR3 consists of 14 residues. Trimming took 5 bases from V and 0 from J, leaving 7 bases between them. The chain's CDR3 is CASSKGTNTGELFF. CDR3 DNA sequence: TGTGCCAGCAGTAAAGGGACGAACACCGGGGAGCTGTTTTTT.

Details on this clonotype: A much larger clone lies a single base off, so this may be a read error. Here the CDR3 reads CSARGELAGLSSYEQYV. In DNA, the CDR3 is TGCAGTGCTAGAGGCGAACTAGCGGGCCTAAGCTCCTACGAGCAGTACGTC. This chain links TRBV20-1 with TRBJ2-7; 9 nucleotides agree with TRBD2. The CDR3 is made up of 17 amino acids. V dropped 1 base and J dropped 0; count of bases not matched to a gene: 10. The germline CDR1 and CDR2 sequences are DFQATT and SNEGSKA (reference sequence).

This clonotype was picked up a small number of times. This chain uses TRBV12-3 or TRBV12-4 with TRBJ2-1; 11 nucleotides agree with TRBD1. V dropped 6 bases and J dropped 7; count of bases not matched to a gene: 8. This CDR3 contains 15 residues. The CDR3 loop reads CASSLRDRGMNEQFF. CDR3 DNA sequence: TGTGCCAGCAGCCTCCGGGACAGGGGGATGAATGAGCAGTTCTTC.

This clonotype has only a few counts. V and J are TRBV19 and TRBJ2-3, with D perhaps matching TRBD2 (7 bases). Trimming stripped 5 bases from V and 0 bases from J, with 18 bases between. The CDR3 consists of 17 residues. Germline V CDR1 and CDR2: LNHDA, SQIVND (reference sequence). For the CDR3, the DNA is TGTGCCAGTAGTCAGGAGGTCGCGGGGGCTAGCACAGATACGCAGTATTTT. Translating gives CASSQEVAGASTDTQYF.

There are a few counts of this clonotype. The DNA for the CDR3 is TGTGCCAGCCACGAGGGTCGGTATACGCAGTATTTT. It encodes CASHEGRYTQYF. The chain links TRBV6-6 to TRBJ2-3, with D tentatively TRBD2 (5 bases). The V end lost 8 bases, the J end lost 7 bases, and 13 bases lay between the germline ends. Germline V CDR1 and CDR2: MNHNY, SVGAGI (reference sequence). The CDR3 runs to 12 residues.

The V gene is TRBV6-1, the J gene TRBJ2-3; maybe TRBD1 (5 bases). Trimming took off 7 bases at V and 4 bases at J, with 18 bases between the two ends. The CDR3 contains 15 residues. Germline lookup yields CDR1 MNHNS and CDR2 SASEGT. The DNA for the CDR3 is TGTGCCAGCATAATTGGCGCGCAGGGTCCAGATACGCAGTATTTT. The encoded protein is CASIIGAQGPDTQYF.

This clonotype showed up just a few times. The V gene is TRBV2, the J gene TRBJ2-7; D unresolved. CDR3 length: 11 residues. V was trimmed by 4 bases and J by 9 bases, leaving 10 bases between them. Germline values: CDR1 SNHLY, CDR2 FYNNEI. CDR3 sequence reads: CASSGGLGQYV. CDR3 bases: TGTGCCAGCAGTGGCGGCCTGGGGCAGTACGTC.

This clonotype was seen a few times. The CDR3 loop is CSVELPGVGTEAFF. Here the CDR3 DNA reads TGCAGCGTTGAACTCCCGGGGGTTGGAACTGAAGCTTTCTTT. The V call is TRBV29-1, the J call TRBJ1-1; possible D gene TRBD1, 5 bases. This CDR3 spans 14 amino acids. Germline values: CDR1 SQVTM, CDR2 ANQGSEA. V lost 2 bases and J 5 bases, leaving 15 bases between the germline ends.

This clonotype was seen a few times. V is TRBV7-2 and J is TRBJ1-2; tentative D call: TRBD1 (5 bases). CDR3 length equals 14 residues. The germline V and J ends were trimmed by 4 bases and 3 bases, with 12 bases remaining between them. Germline V gene data show CDR1 as SGHTA and CDR2 as FQGNSA. The CDR3 reads CASSSGLPDYGYTF. The CDR3, as DNA: TGTGCCAGCAGCTCGGGACTGCCCGACTATGGCTACACCTTC.